Below are 20 T cell receptor beta chains sequenced from a single sample in a study of T cell changes during pregnancy in multiple sclerosis. The protocol was immunoSEQ multiplex PCR, while the TCRdb copy is restricted to in-frame clones and leaves out a portion. The repertoire has roughly 46,000 clones, over 85% of them found once; the top ten carry 3% to 4.5%. This specimen was CD8+ T cells from peripheral blood mononuclear cells, taken after pregnancy. The receptors come from a female donor with multiple sclerosis, enrolled in a pregnancy study.

As DNA, the CDR3 is TGCAGCGTTCATAACAGGGTTAGAAACAATGAGCAGTTCTTC. Translation: CSVHNRVRNNEQFF. V is TRBV29-1 and J is TRBJ2-1, with D perhaps TRBD1 (6 bases). The CDR3 is 14 amino acids. Deletions cut 5 bases from V and 5 bases from J, with 16 bases between. Germline V gene data show CDR1 as SQVTM and CDR2 as ANQGSEA.

This clone is a singleton in its sample. The chain recombines TRBV5-8 with TRBJ1-2; 8 bases line up with TRBD1. The CDR3 covers 19 residues. Germline values: CDR1 SGHTS, CDR2 YDEGEE. V trimming: 2 bases; J trimming: 2 bases; junction bases outside the gene matches: 17. The CDR3, as DNA: TGTGCCAGCAGCTTTAGACTGGACAGGGCTAAATTCGCCAACTATGGCTACACCTTC. Its translation is CASSFRLDRAKFANYGYTF.

This clone occurred once. The chain carries TRBV19 and TRBJ2-7, with 10 bases fitting TRBD2. CDR1 and CDR2 from the germline V gene are LNHDA and SQIVND (reference sequence). The trim removed 6 bases at V and 3 bases at J, leaving 5 bases unmatched. CDR3 length: 14 residues. The CDR3 region has the DNA TGTGCCAGTAGGGGAGGGACTAGCGACTACGAGCAGTACTTC. This encodes CASRGGTSDYEQYF.

This chain connects TRBV6-1 to TRBJ2-7; 12 bases line up with TRBD1. Germline V gives CDR1 MNHNS, CDR2 SASEGT. Unmatched junction bases numbered 5, after V lost 7 bases and J lost 4 bases. CDR3 length: 14 amino acids. In DNA form, the CDR3 reads TGTGCCAGCACTTTGGGACAGGGGGCATACGAGCAGTACTTC. It specifies CASTLGQGAYEQYF.

The rearrangement joins TRBV7-9 to TRBJ2-1; 10 bases align to TRBD2. Trimming cost V 4 bases and J 8 bases; bases outside gene matches: 14. The CDR3 has 17 residues. In germline, CDR1 is SEHNR, CDR2 FQNEAQ (reference sequence). This chain's CDR3 is CASSWLSQREGSYEQFF. In DNA form, the CDR3 reads TGTGCCAGCAGCTGGTTGAGCCAGCGGGAGGGCAGCTATGAGCAGTTCTTC.

The V call is TRBV7-9, the J call TRBJ2-3; 8 nucleotides line up with TRBD2. From germline, CDR1 is SEHNR and CDR2 FQNEAQ (reference sequence). CDR3 length equals 16 residues. Losses at the gene ends were 6 bases for V and 3 bases for J; bases not matched to a gene: 11. CDR3 in amino acids: CASSSPGRVQTDTQYF. CDR3 in DNA: TGTGCCAGCAGTTCCCCCGGGAGGGTTCAAACAGATACGCAGTATTTT.

The gene calls are TRBV5-1 and TRBJ2-7; 8 bases line up with TRBD2. This CDR3 comprises 14 residues. The germline CDR1 and CDR2 sequences are SGHRS and YFSETQ. J lost 2 bases, V lost 4 bases, and 5 bases had no gene match. The CDR3 reads CASSQLAETYEQYF. The CDR3 region has the DNA TGCGCCAGCAGCCAACTAGCGGAGACCTACGAGCAGTACTTC.

The table lists this clone with a few counts. The rearrangement links TRBV7-6 to TRBJ2-1; a possible D gene is TRBD1 (6 bases). Deletions cut 3 bases from V and 10 bases from J, with 13 bases between. The CDR3 length is 13 residues. The germline CDR1 and CDR2 sequences are SGHVS and FNYEAQ. The CDR3 is CASSLGQSGEQFF. In DNA form, the CDR3 reads TGTGCCAGCAGCTTGGGACAATCGGGCGAGCAGTTCTTC.

By sample fraction, this clone is medium-sized. The J gene is TRBJ2-1, the V gene TRBV7-6; D possibly corresponds to TRBD1 (5 bases). This CDR3 comprises 11 residues. V was trimmed by 6 bases and J by 6 bases, leaving 6 bases between them. CDR1 SGHVS and CDR2 FNYEAQ come from the germline V gene. The CDR3 nucleotides are TGTGCCAGCAGTCAGGGCAATGAGCAGTTCTTC. It is translated as CASSQGNEQFF.

The rearrangement links TRBV12-5 to TRBJ1-3; D is perhaps TRBD1 (6 bases). This CDR3 has 17 amino acids. V lost 4 bases, J lost 0 bases, and 16 bases lay in between. Per germline, CDR1 LGHNT and CDR2 FRNRAP. The CDR3 loop reads CASGSTPGHNSGNTIYF. The CDR3 DNA sequence: TGTGCTAGTGGTTCTACACCGGGACACAACTCTGGAAACACCATATATTTT.

The genes are TRBV27 and TRBJ2-1; TRBD1 aligns across 7 bases. Germline CDR1 is MNHEY and CDR2 is SMNVEV (reference sequence). The CDR3 has 11 amino acids. V shed 7 bases, J shed 14 bases, and the junction held 8 bases outside the gene matches. CDR3 region: CASMSRDREFF. CDR3 nucleotides: TGTGCCAGCATGTCCCGGGACAGAGAGTTCTTC.

The genes are TRBV27 and TRBJ2-1, with 13 bases aligning to TRBD2. V dropped 4 bases and J dropped 8; count of bases not matched to a gene: 8. This CDR3 is 16 amino acids long. CDR1 and CDR2 (germline): MNHEY, SMNVEV (reference sequence). CDR3 sequence (DNA): TGTGCCAGCAGTTCCATAACTAGCGGGAGGGCCGATGAGCAGTTCTTC. Translation gives CASSSITSGRADEQFF.

A single count supports this clone. J is TRBJ1-4 and V is TRBV27, with D perhaps matching TRBD1 (5 bases). This CDR3 has 15 residues. Germline-derived CDR1 and CDR2 are MNHEY and SMNVEV (reference sequence). V lost 6 bases to trimming and J lost 4 bases, with 15 bases between them. CDR3 in amino acids: CASRVGAGRNEKLFF. As DNA, the CDR3 is TGTGCCAGCAGAGTAGGGGCAGGTCGTAATGAAAAACTGTTTTTT.

The chain has TRBV29-1 and TRBJ2-7, with 7 bases that match TRBD1. Trimming cost V 8 bases and J 0 bases; bases outside gene matches: 4. Germline lookup yields CDR1 SQVTM and CDR2 ANQGSEA. The CDR3 length is 12 residues. CDR3 loop: CSLRDSSYEQYF. The CDR3 DNA follows: TGCAGCCTCCGGGACAGCTCCTACGAGCAGTACTTC.

The chain uses TRBV19 and TRBJ2-1, with unresolved D. Germline V gives CDR1 LNHDA, CDR2 SQIVND (reference sequence). This CDR3 spans 15 amino acids. Trimming stripped 5 bases from V and 0 bases from J, with 11 bases between. The CDR3 DNA sequence: TGTGCCAGTAGTCCCGGGTTGAGCTCCTACAATGAGCAGTTCTTC. It encodes CASSPGLSSYNEQFF.

This clone was counted between two and nine times. V gene TRBV6-8 combines with J gene TRBJ1-2, with a tentative D call TRBD1 (5 bases). The germline V gene has CDR1 MNHGY and CDR2 SAAAGT. The CDR3 consists of 15 residues. V lost 2 bases and J lost 8, with 18 bases in between. The CDR3 nucleotides are TGTGCCAGCAGTTACGCGACGGGTGGGGCTAAGGGCTACACCTTC. As protein: CASSYATGGAKGYTF.

J is TRBJ1-3 and V is TRBV4-1; TRBD1 agrees at 8 bases. There are 17 residues in the CDR3. Germline assignment: CDR1 MGHRA and CDR2 YSYEKL. The junction had 9 bases not matched to a gene; V was cut back by 5 bases and J by 0 bases. Here the CDR3 DNA reads TGCGCCAGCAGCTCTTTAGGACAGGGTTACTCTGGAAACACCATATATTTT. It yields the protein CASSSLGQGYSGNTIYF.

The gene calls are TRBV9 and TRBJ2-1; 11 bases are shared with TRBD2. Germline V lookup: CDR1 SGDLS, CDR2 YYNGEE. This CDR3 spans 16 amino acids. The J segment lost 7 bases and the V segment lost 0 bases, leaving 6 bases of the junction unmatched. CDR3 sequence (DNA): TGTGCCAGCAGCGTAGAACTAGCGGGAGTGGGAAATGAGCAGTTCTTC. Protein: CASSVELAGVGNEQFF.

The CDR3 region is CASTLWGGNTEAFF. CDR3 coding DNA: TGTGCCAGCACCCTATGGGGGGGGAACACTGAAGCTTTCTTT. The J gene is TRBJ1-1, the V gene TRBV6-1, with TRBD1 as a possible D gene (5 bases). Germline V CDR1 and CDR2: MNHNS, SASEGT. V lost 7 bases to trimming and J lost 1 base, with 13 bases between them. CDR3 size: 14 residues.

The chain links TRBV7-9 to TRBJ2-7; 9 bases match TRBD2. CDR1 SEHNR and CDR2 FQNEAQ come from the germline V gene (reference sequence). The length of the CDR3 is 16 residues. Trimming cost V 5 bases and J 3 bases; bases outside gene matches: 11. This chain's CDR3 is CASSTLQLAGFYEQYF. The CDR3 DNA sequence: TGTGCCAGCAGCACCCTCCAGCTAGCGGGATTCTACGAGCAGTACTTC.